This section outlines one T cell receptor beta chain sequence together with its context. This sample is part of a study of shared clonotypes between healthy human individuals. Clones were read by immunoSEQ multiplex PCR, and TCRdb kept only the in-frame ones, dropping some. The sample lists more than 2 million clones, approximately 94% seen once, with around 0.13% in the top ten. Sequencing used naive CD4+ T cells sorted from blood. Subset given: CD45RA+ positively selected. The TCR originated in a man in his late teens or twenties in good health.

This CDR3 is CASSPRGGKDNSPLHF. CDR3 in DNA: TGTGCCAGCTCACCGCGGGGGGGAAAGGATAATTCACCCCTCCACTTT. The chain uses TRBV18 and TRBJ1-6, with D perhaps matching TRBD1 (5 bases). The germline V and J ends were trimmed by 3 bases and 5 bases, with 14 bases remaining between them. Germline assignment: CDR1 KGHSH and CDR2 LQKENI. The CDR3 covers 16 residues.